The text below deals with one T cell receptor beta chain. The target antigen is unknown. The method was immunoSEQ multiplex PCR; TCRdb's version includes in-frame clones alone and lacks a portion of them. Among about 68,000 clones, approximately 91% were seen once, and the ten largest hold around 3.2%. The approximately 120-subject validation cohort, separate from the roughly 670-subject first cohort, included the donors. J was trimmed by 1 base and V by 4 bases; bases with no gene match: 14. This CDR3 has 19 amino acids. The germline CDR1 and CDR2 sequences are SGHKS and YYEKEE (reference sequence). This record belongs to a study of cytomegalovirus exposure and HLA in healthy donors. Overall study: The 90 to 150 validation repertoires, a later analysis reported, used the same platform as the roughly 650 repertoires from the first cohort.

General study findings and limits: According to a subsequent analysis, TCR clusters identified in the first cohort showed a tendency to co-occur across the approximately 110 validation repertoires.

The sequencing sample was made of PBMCs. The V and J genes are TRBV5-5 and TRBJ1-3; 10 bases align to TRBD1. The sequence came from a man younger than 35 in good health and CMV-seronegative. CDR3 nucleotide sequence: TGTGCCAGCAGCCAATACCGTCCCGGGACAGGGGTTTCTGGAAACACCATATATTTT. It specifies CASSQYRPGTGVSGNTIYF.